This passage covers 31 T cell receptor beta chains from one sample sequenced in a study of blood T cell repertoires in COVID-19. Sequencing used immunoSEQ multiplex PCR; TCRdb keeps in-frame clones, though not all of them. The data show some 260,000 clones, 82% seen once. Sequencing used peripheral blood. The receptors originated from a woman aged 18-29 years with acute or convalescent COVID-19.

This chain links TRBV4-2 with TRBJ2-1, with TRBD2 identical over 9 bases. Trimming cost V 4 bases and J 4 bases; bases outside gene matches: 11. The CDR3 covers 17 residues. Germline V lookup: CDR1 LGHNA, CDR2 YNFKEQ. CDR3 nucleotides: TGTGCCAGCAGCCTTACCCGGGCGACTAGCGGATACAATGAGCAGTTCTTC. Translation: CASSLTRATSGYNEQFF.

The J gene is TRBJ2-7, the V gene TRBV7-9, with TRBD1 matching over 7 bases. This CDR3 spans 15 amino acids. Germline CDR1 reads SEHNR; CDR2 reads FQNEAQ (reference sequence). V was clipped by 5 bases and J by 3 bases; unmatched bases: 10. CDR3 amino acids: CASSADRVVVYEQYF. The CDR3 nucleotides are TGTGCCAGCAGCGCCGACAGGGTTGTAGTCTACGAGCAGTACTTC.

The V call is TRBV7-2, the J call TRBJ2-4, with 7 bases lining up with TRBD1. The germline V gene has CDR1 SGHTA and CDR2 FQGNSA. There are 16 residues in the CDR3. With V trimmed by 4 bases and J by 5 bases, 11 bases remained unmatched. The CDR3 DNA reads TGTGCCAGCAGCTCGAGGTCACCGGGGACAGAAAACATTCAGTACTTC. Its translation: CASSSRSPGTENIQYF.

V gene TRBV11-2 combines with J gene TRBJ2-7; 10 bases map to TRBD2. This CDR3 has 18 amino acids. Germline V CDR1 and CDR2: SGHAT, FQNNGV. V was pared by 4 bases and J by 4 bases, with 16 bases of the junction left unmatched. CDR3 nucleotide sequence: TGTGCCAGCAGCTCCTCTCTGGGAGCGGGAGGGCAGTTTTACGAGCAGTACTTC. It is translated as CASSSSLGAGGQFYEQYF.

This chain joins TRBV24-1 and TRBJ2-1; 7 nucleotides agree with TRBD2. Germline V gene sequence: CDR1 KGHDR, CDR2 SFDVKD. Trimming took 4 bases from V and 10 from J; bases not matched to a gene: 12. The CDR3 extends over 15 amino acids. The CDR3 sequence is CATSDGGLVNNEQFF. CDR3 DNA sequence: TGTGCCACCAGTGACGGAGGACTAGTGAATAACGAGCAGTTCTTC.

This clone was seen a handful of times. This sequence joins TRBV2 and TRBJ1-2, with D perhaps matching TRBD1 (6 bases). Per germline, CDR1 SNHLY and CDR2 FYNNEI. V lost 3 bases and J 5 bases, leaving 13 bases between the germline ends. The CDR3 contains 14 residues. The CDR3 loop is CASSDGGRMYGYTF. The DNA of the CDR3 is TGTGCCAGCAGTGATGGGGGCAGAATGTATGGCTACACCTTC.

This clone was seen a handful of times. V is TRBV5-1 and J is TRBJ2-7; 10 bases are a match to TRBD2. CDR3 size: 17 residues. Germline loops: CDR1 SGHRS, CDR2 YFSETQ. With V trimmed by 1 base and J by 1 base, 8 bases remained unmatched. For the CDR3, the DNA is TGCGCCAGCAGCTTGCCCCCCGGGACTAGCGTATCCTACGAGCAGTACTTC. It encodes CASSLPPGTSVSYEQYF.

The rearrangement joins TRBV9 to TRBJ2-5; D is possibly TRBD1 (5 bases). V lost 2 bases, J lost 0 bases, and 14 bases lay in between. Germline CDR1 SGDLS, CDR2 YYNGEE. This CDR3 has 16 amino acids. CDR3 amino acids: CASSVFGRTNQETQYF. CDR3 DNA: TGTGCCAGCAGCGTTTTTGGCAGGACAAACCAAGAGACCCAGTACTTC.

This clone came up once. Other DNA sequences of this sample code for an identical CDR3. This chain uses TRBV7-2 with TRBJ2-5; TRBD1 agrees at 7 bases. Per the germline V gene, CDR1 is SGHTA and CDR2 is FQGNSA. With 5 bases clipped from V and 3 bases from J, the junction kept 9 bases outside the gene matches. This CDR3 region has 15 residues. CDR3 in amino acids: CASSPRQGPKETQYF. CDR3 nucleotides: TGTGCCAGCAGCCCGAGACAGGGACCTAAAGAGACCCAGTACTTC.

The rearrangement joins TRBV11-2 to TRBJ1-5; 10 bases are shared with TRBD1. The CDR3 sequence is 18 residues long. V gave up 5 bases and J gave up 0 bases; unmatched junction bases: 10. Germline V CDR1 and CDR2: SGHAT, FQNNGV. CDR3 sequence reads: CASSPGGTGVYSNQPQHF. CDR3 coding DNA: TGTGCCAGCAGCCCAGGGGGGACAGGGGTTTATAGCAATCAGCCCCAGCATTTT.

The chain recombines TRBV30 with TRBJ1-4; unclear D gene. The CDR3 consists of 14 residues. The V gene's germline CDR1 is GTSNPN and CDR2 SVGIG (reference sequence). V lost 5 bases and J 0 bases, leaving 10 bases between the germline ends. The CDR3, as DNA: TGTGCCTGGCTGCAGCGAGCAACTAATGAAAAACTGTTTTTT. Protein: CAWLQRATNEKLFF.

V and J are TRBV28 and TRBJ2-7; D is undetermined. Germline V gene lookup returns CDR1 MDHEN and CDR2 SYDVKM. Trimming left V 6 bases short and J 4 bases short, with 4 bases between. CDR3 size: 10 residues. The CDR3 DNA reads TGTGCCAGCAGCATGTACGAGCAGTACTTC. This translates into CASSMYEQYF.

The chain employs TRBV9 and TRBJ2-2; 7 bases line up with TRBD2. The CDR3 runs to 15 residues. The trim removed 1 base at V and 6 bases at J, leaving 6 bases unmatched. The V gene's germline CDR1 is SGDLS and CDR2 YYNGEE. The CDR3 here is CASSVYDSGAGELFF. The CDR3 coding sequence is TGTGCCAGCAGCGTATATGACAGCGGGGCCGGGGAGCTGTTTTTT. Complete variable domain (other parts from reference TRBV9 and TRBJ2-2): DSGVTQTPKHLITATGQRVTLRCSPRSGDLSVYWYQQSLDQGLQFLIQYYNGEERAKGNILERFSAQQFPDLHSELNLSSLELGDSALYFCASSVYDSGAGELFFGEGSRLTVL.

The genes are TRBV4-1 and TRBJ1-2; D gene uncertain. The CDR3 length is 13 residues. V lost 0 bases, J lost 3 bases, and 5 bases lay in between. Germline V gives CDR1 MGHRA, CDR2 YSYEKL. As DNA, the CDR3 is TGCGCCAGCAGCCAAGATCCAGACTATGGCTACACCTTC. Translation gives CASSQDPDYGYTF.

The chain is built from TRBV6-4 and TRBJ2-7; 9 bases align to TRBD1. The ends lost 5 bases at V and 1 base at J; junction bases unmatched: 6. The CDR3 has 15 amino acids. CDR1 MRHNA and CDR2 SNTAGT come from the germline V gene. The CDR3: CASSPRGTGSYEQYF. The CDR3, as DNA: TGTGCCAGCAGTCCCAGGGGGACAGGGTCCTACGAGCAGTACTTC.

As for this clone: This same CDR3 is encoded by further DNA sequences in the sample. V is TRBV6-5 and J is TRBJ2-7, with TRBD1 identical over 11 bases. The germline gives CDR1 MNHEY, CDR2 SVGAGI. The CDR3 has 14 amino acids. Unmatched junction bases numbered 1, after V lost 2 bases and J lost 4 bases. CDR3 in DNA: TGTGCCAGCAGTTACGGGACAGGGGGGTACGAGCAGTACTTC. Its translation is CASSYGTGGYEQYF.

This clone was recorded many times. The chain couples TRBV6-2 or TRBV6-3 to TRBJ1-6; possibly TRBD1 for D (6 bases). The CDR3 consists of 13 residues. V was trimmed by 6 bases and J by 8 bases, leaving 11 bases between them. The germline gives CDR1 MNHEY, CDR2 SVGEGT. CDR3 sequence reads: CASSDRPHSPLHF. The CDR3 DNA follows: TGTGCCAGCAGCGACAGGCCCCATTCACCCCTCCACTTT.

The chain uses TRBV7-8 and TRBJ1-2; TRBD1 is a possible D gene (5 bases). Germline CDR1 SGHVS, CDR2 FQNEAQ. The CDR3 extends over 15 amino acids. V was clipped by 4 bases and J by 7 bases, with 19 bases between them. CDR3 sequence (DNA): TGTGCCAGCAGCTCCAGCCGGCAGGGTCATGTTGGCTACACCTTC. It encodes CASSSSRQGHVGYTF.

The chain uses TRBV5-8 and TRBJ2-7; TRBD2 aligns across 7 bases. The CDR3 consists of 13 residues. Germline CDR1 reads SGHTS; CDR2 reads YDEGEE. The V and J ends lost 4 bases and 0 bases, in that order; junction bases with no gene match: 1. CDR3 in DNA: TGTGCCAGCAGCCCTAGCGGCTCCTACGAGCAGTACTTC. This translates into CASSPSGSYEQYF.

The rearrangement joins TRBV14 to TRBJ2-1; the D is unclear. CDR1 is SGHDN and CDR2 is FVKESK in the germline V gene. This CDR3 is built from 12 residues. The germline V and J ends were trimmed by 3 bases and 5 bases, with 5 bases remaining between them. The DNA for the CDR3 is TGTGCCAGCAGCCAGCAGAACAATGAGCAGTTCTTC. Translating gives CASSQQNNEQFF.

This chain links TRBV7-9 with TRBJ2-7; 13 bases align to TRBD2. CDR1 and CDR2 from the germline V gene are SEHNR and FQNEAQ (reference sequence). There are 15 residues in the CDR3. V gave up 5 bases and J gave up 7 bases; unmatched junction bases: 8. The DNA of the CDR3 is TGTGCCAGCAGCCGAGGACTAGCGGGAGTTAAAGAGCAGTACTTC. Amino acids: CASSRGLAGVKEQYF. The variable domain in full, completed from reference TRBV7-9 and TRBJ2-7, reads DTGVSQNPRHKITKRGQNVTFRCDPISEHNRLYWYRQTLGQGPEFLTYFQNEAQLEKSRLLSDRFSAERPKGSFSTLEIQRTEQGDSAMYLCASSRGLAGVKEQYFGPGTRLTVT.

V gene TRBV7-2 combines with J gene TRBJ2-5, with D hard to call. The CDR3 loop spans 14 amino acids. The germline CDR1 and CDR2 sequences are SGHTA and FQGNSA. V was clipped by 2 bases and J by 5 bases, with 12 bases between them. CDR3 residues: CASSLMAGRETQYF. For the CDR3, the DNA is TGTGCCAGCAGCTTAATGGCAGGCAGGGAGACCCAGTACTTC.

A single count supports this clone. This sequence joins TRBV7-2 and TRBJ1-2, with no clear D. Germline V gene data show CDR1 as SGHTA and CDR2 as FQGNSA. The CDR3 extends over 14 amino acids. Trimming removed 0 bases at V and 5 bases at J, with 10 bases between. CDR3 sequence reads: CASSLATASYGYTF. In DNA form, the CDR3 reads TGTGCCAGCAGCTTAGCCACAGCATCTTATGGCTACACCTTC.

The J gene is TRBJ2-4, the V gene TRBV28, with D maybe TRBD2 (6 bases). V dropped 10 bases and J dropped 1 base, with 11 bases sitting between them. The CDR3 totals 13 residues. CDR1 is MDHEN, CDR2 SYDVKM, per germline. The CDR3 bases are TGTGCCACCTCTGGGGGGGCCAAAAACATTCAGTACTTC. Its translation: CATSGGAKNIQYF.

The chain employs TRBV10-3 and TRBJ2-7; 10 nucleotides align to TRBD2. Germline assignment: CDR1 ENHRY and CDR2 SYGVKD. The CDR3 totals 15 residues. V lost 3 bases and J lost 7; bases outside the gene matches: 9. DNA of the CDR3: TGTGCCATCAGTGACCCAAAAGTGGGACTAGCGGAGCAGTACTTC. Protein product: CAISDPKVGLAEQYF.

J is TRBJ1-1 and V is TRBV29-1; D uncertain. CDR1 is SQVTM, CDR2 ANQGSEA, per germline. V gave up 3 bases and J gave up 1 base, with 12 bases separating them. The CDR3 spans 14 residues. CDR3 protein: CSVELAGRNTEAFF. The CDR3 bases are TGCAGCGTTGAGTTGGCAGGTAGGAACACTGAAGCTTTCTTT. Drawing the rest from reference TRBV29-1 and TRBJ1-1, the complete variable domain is SAVISQKPSRDICQRGTSLTIQCQVDSQVTMMFWYRQQPGQSLTLIATANQGSEATYESGFVIDKFPISRPNLTFSTLTVSNMSPEDSSIYLCSVELAGRNTEAFFGQGTRLTVV.

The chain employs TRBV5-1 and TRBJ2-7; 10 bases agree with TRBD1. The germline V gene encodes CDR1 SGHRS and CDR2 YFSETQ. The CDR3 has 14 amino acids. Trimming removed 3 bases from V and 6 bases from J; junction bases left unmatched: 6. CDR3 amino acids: CASSSRDRGGEQYF. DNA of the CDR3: TGCGCCAGCAGCTCACGGGACAGGGGAGGCGAGCAGTACTTC.

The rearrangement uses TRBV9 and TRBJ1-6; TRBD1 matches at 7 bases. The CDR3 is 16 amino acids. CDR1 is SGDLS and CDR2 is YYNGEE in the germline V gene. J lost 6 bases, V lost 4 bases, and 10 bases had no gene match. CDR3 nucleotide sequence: TGTGCCAGCAGCTACTCCCGGCAGGGGGTTAATTCACCCCTCCACTTT. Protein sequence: CASSYSRQGVNSPLHF.

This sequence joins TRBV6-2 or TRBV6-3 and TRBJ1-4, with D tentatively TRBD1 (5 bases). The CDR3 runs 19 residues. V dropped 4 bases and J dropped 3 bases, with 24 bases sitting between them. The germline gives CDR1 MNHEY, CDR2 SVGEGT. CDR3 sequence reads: CASSSLPRDLTFPNEKLFF. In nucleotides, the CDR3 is TGTGCCAGCAGTTCATTGCCCAGGGATCTGACATTTCCTAATGAAAAACTGTTTTTT.

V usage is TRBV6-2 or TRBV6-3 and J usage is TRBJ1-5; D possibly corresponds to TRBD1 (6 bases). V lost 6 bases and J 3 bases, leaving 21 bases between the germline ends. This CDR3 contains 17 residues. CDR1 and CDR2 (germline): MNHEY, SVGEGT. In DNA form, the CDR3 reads TGTGCCAGCAGCCACCCGGGACAAACCGCGTTCAATCAGCCCCAGCATTTT. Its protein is CASSHPGQTAFNQPQHF.

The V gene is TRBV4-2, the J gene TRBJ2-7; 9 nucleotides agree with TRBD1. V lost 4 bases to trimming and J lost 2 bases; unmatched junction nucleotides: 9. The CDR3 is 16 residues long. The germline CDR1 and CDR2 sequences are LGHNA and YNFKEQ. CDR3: CASSPISGQGPYEQYF. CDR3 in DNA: TGTGCCAGCAGCCCTATCTCGGGACAGGGCCCCTACGAGCAGTACTTC.